This entry lists 3 T cell receptor beta chains sequenced from one sample in a study of T-cell memory formation after mild COVID-19. One entry per CDR3 protein, called by TCRdb with MiXCR from the 5' RACE reads. The repertoire includes about half a million distinct CDR3 sequences, 15% to 20% of them detected once, and about 12% sits in the top ten. Input material: PBMCs or a T cell subset sorted from them (not recorded which). These receptors were obtained from an adult woman who had mild COVID-19 (a few samples of this study predate the infection). Cell type and time point are not known.

Only a few counts were recorded for this clonotype. The chain has TRBV9 and TRBJ2-7; maybe TRBD1 (5 bases). This CDR3 has 15 residues. With 2 bases removed from V and 3 bases from J, the gap between germline ends came to 15 bases. CDR1 is SGDLS, CDR2 YYNGEE, per germline. The CDR3 is CASSVHEQVVYEQYF. CDR3 nucleotide sequence: TGTGCCAGCAGCGTTCACGAACAGGTGGTCTACGAGCAGTACTTC.

The rearrangement uses TRBV6-5 and TRBJ2-1, with TRBD2 matching over 8 bases. Germline V gene sequence: CDR1 MNHEY, CDR2 SVGAGI. The CDR3 has 20 amino acids. Trimming at V came to 5 bases and at J to 0 bases, leaving 18 bases not matched to a gene. The CDR3 region has the DNA TGTGCCAGCAGTAACCTAGGACTAGCCTTAACCCGAAGCTCCTACAATGAGCAGTTCTTC. This translates into CASSNLGLALTRSSYNEQFF.

This clonotype has a handful of counts. The CDR3 protein is CASSQDRAGMEYNEQFF. CDR3 nucleotides: TGTGCCAGCAGCCAAGATAGAGCGGGAATGGAATACAATGAGCAGTTCTTC. The chain uses TRBV4-2 and TRBJ2-1; 7 bases are shared with TRBD2. Germline trimming cut 0 bases from V and 4 bases from J; bases unmatched to any gene: 9. Germline lookup yields CDR1 LGHNA and CDR2 YNFKEQ. The CDR3 runs to 17 residues.